The 15 T cell receptor beta chains below all came from one sample that was sequenced in a study of cytomegalovirus exposure and HLA in healthy donors (dated by TCRdb to about 2017). The library was made by the immunoSEQ multiplex PCR assay. For the multiplex PCR, a mixture combining 60 forward primers for TCR Vbeta segments and 13 reverse primers for TCR Jbeta segments was used. Held by TCRdb, this immuneACCESS table contains in-frame sequences only and omits some clones. Under half of the omission traces to an unresolved V gene where checked; the cause of the rest is unknown. For this sample the table gives about 98,000 clones, of which approximately 78% were detected only once. The ten largest clonotypes hold 1.4% of the sample. Source material: PBMCs. The origin of the receptors is a man between 40 and 49 years old in good health and CMV-seronegative.

The V gene is TRBV6-6, the J gene TRBJ2-1; tentatively, D is TRBD2 (5 bases). Trimming removed 4 bases at V and 12 bases at J, with 13 bases between. CDR3 length: 12 amino acids. CDR1 and CDR2 (germline): MNHNY, SVGAGI (reference sequence). The CDR3 is CASSSGDKRQFF. CDR3 nucleotides: TGTGCCAGCAGTTCCGGGGATAAACGGCAGTTCTTC.

In the case of this clone: Other nucleotide sequences in the sample specify the same CDR3. This sequence joins TRBV6-5 and TRBJ1-1; TRBD1 is a possible D gene (5 bases). CDR3 length: 13 amino acids. CDR1 is MNHEY and CDR2 is SVGAGI in the germline V gene. Trimming pared 0 bases from V and 5 bases from J, leaving 7 bases between. CDR3 sequence: CASSYSGGTEAFF. The CDR3 bases are TGTGCCAGCAGTTACTCGGGGGGAACTGAAGCTTTCTTT.

This clone has a single count. The J gene is TRBJ2-5, the V gene TRBV6-5; no clear D gene. This CDR3 contains 12 residues. The germline V gene has CDR1 MNHEY and CDR2 SVGAGI. V lost 6 bases, J lost 2 bases, and 7 bases lay in between. The chain's CDR3 is CASSPGQETQYF. CDR3 DNA sequence: TGTGCCAGCAGCCCAGGACAAGAGACCCAGTACTTC.

This rearrangement joins TRBV5-1 to TRBJ1-1; no firm D call. The CDR3 length is 14 residues. Trimming pared 0 bases from V and 2 bases from J, leaving 8 bases between. Per germline, CDR1 SGHRS and CDR2 YFSETQ. CDR3 sequence: CASSLEPGNTEAFF. In nucleotides, the CDR3 is TGCGCCAGCAGCTTGGAGCCAGGAAACACTGAAGCTTTCTTT.

V is TRBV28 and J is TRBJ1-1; D possibly corresponds to TRBD1 (5 bases). This CDR3 comprises 15 residues. Germline values: CDR1 MDHEN, CDR2 SYDVKM. V was shortened by 5 bases and J by 4 bases, with 17 bases between the two germline ends. CDR3 DNA sequence: TGTGCCAGCAGTCCGGGGACTTCTGAAGTCACTGAAGCTTTCTTT. It is translated as CASSPGTSEVTEAFF.

The chain has TRBV21-1 and TRBJ1-1. TRBV21-1 represents a pseudogene. This CDR3 has 19 amino acids. Here the CDR3 reads CASSKVLYFKAGWRTEAFF. The CDR3 nucleotides are TGTGCCAGCAGCAAAGTATTATATTTCAAGGCAGGTTGGAGGACTGAAGCTTTCTTT.

This rearrangement joins TRBV19 to TRBJ1-3, with 7 positions matching TRBD1. Germline values: CDR1 LNHDA, CDR2 SQIVND (reference sequence). This CDR3 comprises 16 residues. The V segment lost 6 bases and the J segment 6 bases; nucleotides outside the gene matches: 14. The CDR3 loop reads CASSRVGDSALNTIYF. The CDR3 nucleotides read TGTGCCAGTAGCCGGGTGGGGGACAGCGCGCTAAACACCATATATTTT.

J is TRBJ1-2 and V is TRBV9; 8 bases are shared with TRBD1. The germline V gene encodes CDR1 SGDLS and CDR2 YYNGEE. This CDR3 region has 14 residues. J was trimmed by 8 bases and V by 1 base; bases with no gene match: 7. The CDR3 DNA reads as TGTGCCAGCAGCGTAACGGACAGGGCTGAAGGCTACACCTTC. As protein: CASSVTDRAEGYTF.

This clone was seen a few times. The chain carries TRBV11-3 and TRBJ2-2; TRBD1 matches at 9 bases. The CDR3 runs 16 residues. Looked up from germline, CDR1 is SGHNT and CDR2 is YENEEA. J gave up 4 bases and V 5 bases, and 8 bases lay outside the gene matches. The CDR3 bases are TGTGCCAGCAGCCCGGGACAGGGAAGGTCCACCGGGGAGCTGTTTTTT. This encodes CASSPGQGRSTGELFF.

This chain uses TRBV5-1 with TRBJ2-7; 11 bases line up with TRBD2. CDR3 length: 18 residues. After removal of 2 bases from V and 2 bases from J, the junction contained 12 bases not matched to a gene. Per the germline V gene, CDR1 is SGHRS and CDR2 is YFSETQ. DNA for the CDR3: TGCGCCAGCAGCTTCCAACCCGACCTAGCGGGGGGACCCTACGAGCAGTACTTC. It specifies CASSFQPDLAGGPYEQYF.

This clone was observed a handful of times. This sequence joins TRBV6-5 and TRBJ2-7, with D possibly TRBD1 on 5 matching bases. Trimming took 0 bases from V and 5 from J, leaving 14 bases between them. This CDR3 has 15 amino acids. From germline, CDR1 is MNHEY and CDR2 SVGAGI. The CDR3 loop reads CASSYSGPGPHEQYF. The CDR3 coding sequence is TGTGCCAGCAGTTACTCTGGGCCAGGGCCCCACGAGCAGTACTTC.

The sample holds a few counts of this clone. V is TRBV5-1 and J is TRBJ2-7, with D possibly being TRBD1 (5 bases). V was shortened by 4 bases and J by 9 bases, with 11 bases between the two germline ends. CDR1 is SGHRS and CDR2 is YFSETQ in the germline V gene. This CDR3 has 11 amino acids. CDR3 residues: CASSTGRGQYF. CDR3 nucleotides: TGCGCCAGCAGCACAGGAAGGGGGCAGTACTTC. Supplemented by reference TRBV5-1 and TRBJ2-7, the full variable domain reads KAGVTQTPRYLIKTRGQQVTLSCSPISGHRSVSWYQQTPGQGLQFLFEYFSETQRNKGNFPGRFSGRQFSNSRSEMNVSTLELGDSALYLCASSTGRGQYFGPGTRLTVT.

CDR3 region: CASTRRQAQLLSNTGELFF. The CDR3 DNA is TGTGCCAGCACCAGGCGACAGGCCCAACTCTTATCGAACACCGGGGAGCTGTTTTTT. This sequence joins TRBV19 and TRBJ2-2, with D perhaps TRBD1 (6 bases). Germline CDR1 LNHDA, CDR2 SQIVND (reference sequence). V shed 9 bases and J shed 0 bases, with 26 bases lying between them. The length of the CDR3 is 19 residues.

This chain joins TRBV2 and TRBJ2-5; 9 bases match TRBD1. V was pared by 7 bases and J by 4 bases, with 10 bases of the junction left unmatched. CDR3 length: 15 residues. In germline, CDR1 is SNHLY, CDR2 FYNNEI. DNA for the CDR3: TGTGCCAGCACAGTGCGCACAGGGGGCGGAGAGACCCAGTACTTC. Amino acid sequence: CASTVRTGGGETQYF.

The count of this clone is one. V and J are TRBV28 and TRBJ2-5; the D is unclear. The CDR3 spans 13 residues. CDR1 and CDR2 (germline): MDHEN, SYDVKM. The germline V and J ends were trimmed by 7 bases and 3 bases, with 12 bases remaining between them. The CDR3: CASTTIPEETQYF. For the CDR3, the DNA is TGTGCCAGCACTACTATTCCAGAAGAGACCCAGTACTTC.